The 19 T cell receptor beta chains reported below all come from one sample, sequenced in a study of CD8+CD57+ T cells in acquired aplastic anemia. All patients picked for sequencing had shown, by flow cytometry, an expansion of CD8+CD57+ cells. Profiles of TCR beta VDJ and CDR3 were generated from a genomic DNA template. Via MiXCR, TCRdb re-called the reads, giving one row per CDR3 protein. The repertoire holds roughly 150,000 distinct CDR3 sequences, with around 47% as singletons. The sample taken for sequencing was sorted CD4+, CD8+, or CD8+CD57+ T cells (not recorded which) from PBMCs. The source of these receptors is a human donor with aplastic anemia.

This clonotype came up many times. This chain links TRBV7-2 with TRBJ2-2; TRBD1 aligns across 8 bases. Unmatched junction bases numbered 3, after V lost 0 bases and J lost 6 bases. This CDR3 has 15 amino acids. Germline V CDR1 and CDR2: SGHTA, FQGNSA. CDR3 region: CASSLAQGVAGELFF. CDR3 coding DNA: TGTGCCAGCAGCTTAGCACAGGGGGTGGCCGGGGAGCTGTTTTTT.

At least ten counts were recorded for this clonotype. The chain has TRBV7-2 and TRBJ1-1; D is perhaps TRBD1 (6 bases). The germline V and J ends were trimmed by 5 bases and 5 bases, with 15 bases remaining between them. CDR3 size: 14 residues. Germline assignment: CDR1 SGHTA and CDR2 FQGNSA. CDR3 protein: CASSQGGGGTEAFF. The DNA for the CDR3 is TGTGCCAGCAGCCAAGGGGGGGGCGGTACTGAAGCTTTCTTT.

This clonotype was seen once. This sequence joins TRBV11-3 and TRBJ1-3; D remains ambiguous. V was pared by 0 bases and J by 0 bases, with 9 bases between. The CDR3 covers 16 residues. CDR1 SGHNT and CDR2 YENEEA come from the germline V gene. The CDR3 DNA reads TGTGCCAGCAGCTTAGATCCCGCTATCTCTGGAAACACCATATATTTT. It yields the protein CASSLDPAISGNTIYF.

This clonotype was observed at least ten times. The V gene is TRBV12-3 or TRBV12-4, the J gene TRBJ1-1; weak D call: TRBD1 (5 bases). CDR3 length: 13 amino acids. Trimming pared 2 bases from V and 3 bases from J, leaving 7 bases between. The CDR3 bases are TGTGCCAGCAGTTTACTCAGGGACACTGAAGCTTTCTTT. This translates into CASSLLRDTEAFF.

V is TRBV2 and J is TRBJ2-5; D is uncertain. V was trimmed by 0 bases and J by 9 bases, leaving 14 bases between them. This CDR3 has 14 residues. Germline CDR1 and CDR2: SNHLY and FYNNEI. This CDR3 reads CASSEARVNQPQYF. As DNA, the CDR3 is TGTGCCAGCAGTGAAGCGAGAGTAAATCAGCCCCAGTACTTC.

The V call is TRBV2, the J call TRBJ2-7, with D perhaps matching TRBD2 (5 bases). From germline, CDR1 is SNHLY and CDR2 FYNNEI. The V end was cut by 4 bases, the J end by 5 bases, with 18 bases between. This CDR3 contains 15 residues. The CDR3 DNA follows: TGTGCCAGCAGTGCTAGAGATGGGCTGGAGGACGAGCAGTACTTC. Translated: CASSARDGLEDEQYF.

This chain joins TRBV6-5 and TRBJ2-7; D is unresolved. Germline lookup yields CDR1 MNHEY and CDR2 SVGAGI. Trimming pared 2 bases from V and 6 bases from J, leaving 8 bases between. The CDR3 totals 12 residues. The CDR3: CASSYGRSEQYV. The DNA for the CDR3 is TGTGCCAGCAGTTACGGACGCAGCGAGCAGTACGTC.

The chain has TRBV7-3 and TRBJ1-6; D may be TRBD1 (5 bases). Germline V gives CDR1 SGHTA, CDR2 FQGTGA. The germline V and J ends were trimmed by 3 bases and 10 bases, with 7 bases remaining between them. The CDR3 has 12 amino acids. The CDR3 protein is CASSFGDSPLHF. The CDR3, as DNA: TGTGCCAGCAGCTTCGGGGACTCACCCCTCCACTTT.

The chain has TRBV19 and TRBJ2-7, with D possibly TRBD1 on 6 matching bases. V lost 3 bases and J lost 2, with 17 bases in between. Germline V CDR1 and CDR2: LNHDA, SQIVND (reference sequence). This CDR3 is 16 amino acids long. The CDR3 DNA reads TGTGCCAGTAGTATGGGTACCGGGACATTCGCCTACGAGCAGTACTTC. Its translation is CASSMGTGTFAYEQYF.

This chain joins TRBV20-1 and TRBJ1-2, with 9 bases aligning to TRBD1. V lost 0 bases, J lost 4 bases, and 12 bases stayed unmatched. The CDR3 covers 17 residues. Germline CDR1 is DFQATT and CDR2 is SNEGSKA (reference sequence). The CDR3 is CSARDVPGQGGTYGYTF. The CDR3 DNA reads as TGCAGTGCTAGAGACGTCCCGGGACAGGGAGGGACCTATGGCTACACCTTC.

The chain links TRBV4-1 to TRBJ2-7; 10 nucleotides agree with TRBD1. The germline V gene has CDR1 MGHRA and CDR2 YSYEKL. The CDR3 runs 12 residues. Trimming at V came to 8 bases and at J to 7 bases, leaving 5 bases not matched to a gene. CDR3 nucleotides: TGCGCCAGCGGGACAGGGGATAATGAGCAGTACTTC. Residues: CASGTGDNEQYF.

At least ten counts were recorded for this clonotype. V is TRBV12-3 or TRBV12-4 and J is TRBJ1-1; TRBD1 aligns across 7 bases. V was clipped by 3 bases and J by 4 bases; unmatched bases: 5. The CDR3 loop spans 14 amino acids. The CDR3 loop reads CASSLGPGGTEAFF. CDR3 in DNA: TGTGCCAGCAGTTTGGGGCCAGGGGGCACTGAAGCTTTCTTT.

This clonotype was picked up many times. The DNA of the CDR3 is TGTGCCAGCAGCTTTGGGGGGGCCGTGAGAGATACGCAGTATTTT. Protein product: CASSFGGAVRDTQYF. The genes are TRBV11-2 and TRBJ2-3; a possible D gene is TRBD2 (7 bases). Germline V gene data show CDR1 as SGHAT and CDR2 as FQNNGV. Trimming removed 3 bases from V and 5 bases from J, with 15 bases in between. CDR3 length: 15 amino acids.

The V call is TRBV5-1, the J call TRBJ1-2, with unresolved D. The germline V gene has CDR1 SGHRS and CDR2 YFSETQ. The CDR3 is 12 residues long. Trimming took 5 bases from V and 6 from J, leaving 11 bases between them. Written as DNA, the CDR3 is TGCGCCAGCAGTTCCGGGCCTGATGGCTACACCTTC. Translation gives CASSSGPDGYTF.

V usage is TRBV2 and J usage is TRBJ2-7, with D perhaps matching TRBD1 (7 bases). Germline CDR1 and CDR2: SNHLY and FYNNEI. The V end lost 7 bases, the J end lost 7 bases, and 17 bases lay between the germline ends. This CDR3 contains 13 residues. DNA for the CDR3: TGTGCCAGCACCAGGAGGGGGCCGGGGGAGCAGTACTTC. This sequence encodes CASTRRGPGEQYF. Looking up the rest from reference TRBV2 and TRBJ2-7 gives the full variable domain: EPEVTQTPSHQVTQMGQEVILRCVPISNHLYFYWYRQILGQKVEFLVSFYNNEISEKSEIFDDQFSVERPDGSNFTLKIRSTKLEDSAMYFCASTRRGPGEQYFGPGTRLTVT.

This chain joins TRBV11-2 and TRBJ2-1; 8 nucleotides match TRBD2. CDR1 is SGHAT and CDR2 is FQNNGV in the germline V gene. The CDR3 has 15 residues. The V segment lost 6 bases and the J segment 4 bases; nucleotides outside the gene matches: 8. In DNA, the CDR3 is TGTGCCAGCAGGCCAGCGGGGGCCATGTACAATGAGCAGTTCTTC. The encoded protein is CASRPAGAMYNEQFF.

Notes on this clonotype: The junction differs from germline at one of its ends, possibly a read error. The chain recombines TRBV10-3 with TRBJ2-1, with D perhaps matching TRBD1 (5 bases). CDR3 length: 16 amino acids. Looked up from germline, CDR1 is ENHRY and CDR2 is SYGVKD. The CDR3 coding sequence is TGTGCCATCAGTGAGTCGGCAGGGCTATCTTACAATGAGCAGTTCTTT. Its translation is CAISESAGLSYNEQFF.

The chain joins TRBV30 to TRBJ1-1; 9 bases are shared with TRBD1. This CDR3 region has 14 residues. With 5 bases clipped from V and 5 bases from J, the junction kept 9 bases outside the gene matches. Germline CDR1 reads GTSNPN; CDR2 reads SVGIG (reference sequence). CDR3 sequence reads: CAWAPGQGYTEAFF. The CDR3 region has the DNA TGTGCCTGGGCTCCGGGACAGGGATATACTGAAGCTTTCTTT.

This clonotype was detected ten times or more. The J gene is TRBJ1-3, the V gene TRBV9; D gene ambiguous. In germline, CDR1 is SGDLS, CDR2 YYNGEE. V gave up 0 bases and J gave up 3 bases, with 7 bases separating them. The CDR3 is made up of 14 amino acids. CDR3 amino acids: CASSVGGVGNTIYF. CDR3 bases: TGTGCCAGCAGCGTAGGCGGCGTTGGAAACACCATATATTTT.